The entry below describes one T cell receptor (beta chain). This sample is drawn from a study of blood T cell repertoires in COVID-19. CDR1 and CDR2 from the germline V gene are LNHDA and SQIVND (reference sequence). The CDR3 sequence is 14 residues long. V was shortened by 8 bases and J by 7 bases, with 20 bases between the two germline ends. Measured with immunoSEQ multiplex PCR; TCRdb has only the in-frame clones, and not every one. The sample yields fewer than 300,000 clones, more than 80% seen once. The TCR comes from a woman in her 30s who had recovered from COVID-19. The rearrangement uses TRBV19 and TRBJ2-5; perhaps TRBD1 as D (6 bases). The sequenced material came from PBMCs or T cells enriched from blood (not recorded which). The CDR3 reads CASSNRGQLVTQYF. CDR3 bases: TGTGCCAGTTCAAATCGTGGACAGCTTGTGACCCAGTACTTC. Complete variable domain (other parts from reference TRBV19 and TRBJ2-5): DGGITQSPKYLFRKEGQNVTLSCEQNLNHDAMYWYRQDPGQGLRLIYYSQIVNDFQKGDIAEGYSVSREKKESFPLTVTSAQKNPTAFYLCASSNRGQLVTQYFGPGTRLLVL.